The next 11 T cell receptor beta chains were all read from a single sample in a study of blood T cell repertoires in COVID-19 (dated by TCRdb to 2020 to 2022). Receptor libraries were prepared by the immunoSEQ multiplex PCR assay. TCRdb took over this immuneACCESS table, retaining in-frame rearrangements with V and J assigned. Such tables are incomplete; in checked studies, under half of the missing clones stem from an unresolved V gene, and the remainder is unexplained. The sample table holds approximately 450,000 clones, of which 75% to 90% were seen once. The biggest ten clones account for roughly 4% of the sample. Sequenced sample: peripheral blood. The receptors originated from a woman younger than 45 with acute or convalescent COVID-19.

This chain uses TRBV3-1 (or the pseudogene TRBV3-2) with TRBJ2-1, with 8 bases matching TRBD1. Trimming took 7 bases from V and 2 from J; bases not matched to a gene: 7. The V gene's germline CDR1 is LGHDT and CDR2 YNNKEL (reference sequence). This CDR3 region has 15 residues. CDR3 bases: TGTGCCAGCACCAAGGGACAGGAAACCTACAATGAGCAGTTCTTC. Amino acid sequence: CASTKGQETYNEQFF.

This chain connects TRBV5-4 to TRBJ2-2; 9 nucleotides match TRBD1. Germline trimming cut 5 bases from V and 6 bases from J; bases unmatched to any gene: 5. This CDR3 is built from 14 residues. Germline V lookup: CDR1 SGHNT, CDR2 YYREEE (reference sequence). The CDR3 reads CASRPQGAPGELFF. Written as DNA, the CDR3 is TGTGCCAGCAGGCCACAGGGGGCTCCCGGGGAGCTGTTTTTT.

The chain carries TRBV2 and TRBJ2-2, with 9 nucleotides matching TRBD1. CDR3 size: 14 residues. Trimming removed 6 bases from V and 7 bases from J; junction bases left unmatched: 6. The germline V gene has CDR1 SNHLY and CDR2 FYNNEI. CDR3: CASRKQGAVGELFF. For the CDR3, the DNA is TGTGCCAGCAGGAAACAGGGGGCTGTCGGGGAGCTGTTTTTT.

The chain has TRBV13 and TRBJ1-6; no firm D call. This CDR3 is built from 16 residues. V gave up 1 base and J gave up 0 bases, with 7 bases separating them. The V gene's germline CDR1 is PRHDT and CDR2 FYEKMQ (reference sequence). The CDR3 loop reads CASSLAGSSYNSPLHF. CDR3 DNA: TGTGCCAGCAGCTTAGCGGGTAGCTCCTATAATTCACCCCTCCACTTT.

The chain joins TRBV25-1 to TRBJ1-2, with D maybe TRBD1 (5 bases). The CDR3 contains 13 residues. CDR1 is MGHDK and CDR2 is SYGVNS in the germline V gene. The V and J ends lost 3 bases and 2 bases respectively, with 7 bases between them. The CDR3 is CASSDSGNYGYTF. The CDR3 coding sequence is TGTGCCAGCAGTGATTCAGGGAACTATGGCTACACCTTC.

DNA for the CDR3: TGTGCCAGCAGTCCCATAGCGGGGGGGCCTGGTAATGAGCAGTTCTTC. This encodes CASSPIAGGPGNEQFF. This sequence joins TRBV2 and TRBJ2-1; 11 bases align to TRBD2. The germline CDR1 and CDR2 sequences are SNHLY and FYNNEI. The length of the CDR3 is 16 residues. The V segment lost 5 bases and the J segment 7 bases; nucleotides outside the gene matches: 10.

The genes are TRBV4-1 and TRBJ2-7; 8 bases agree with TRBD1. The V segment lost 1 base and the J segment 5 bases; nucleotides outside the gene matches: 13. CDR1 and CDR2 from the germline V gene are MGHRA and YSYEKL. The CDR3 runs to 17 residues. The CDR3 bases are TGCGCCAGCAGCCAAGGAGAAGCGCGGACAGGGTTCAACGAGCAGTACTTC. Its protein is CASSQGEARTGFNEQYF.

V gene TRBV12-3 or TRBV12-4 combines with J gene TRBJ2-2; D not resolved. The ends were cut back, 5 bases at V and 4 bases at J, with 8 bases in the middle. There are 13 residues in the CDR3. CDR3: CASSQSPTGELFF. The CDR3 nucleotides are TGTGCCAGCAGTCAGTCCCCCACCGGGGAGCTGTTTTTT.

The sample holds a few counts of this clone. V gene TRBV5-1 combines with J gene TRBJ1-3, with D tentatively TRBD1 (5 bases). The CDR3 length is 14 residues. With 7 bases removed from V and 2 bases from J, the gap between germline ends came to 13 bases. Germline lookup yields CDR1 SGHRS and CDR2 YFSETQ. The CDR3, as DNA: TGCGCCAGCTCGCCGGGACTACCTGGAAACACCATATATTTT. It is translated as CASSPGLPGNTIYF.

In this sample, this clone turned up a few times. V and J are TRBV2 and TRBJ1-1; 7 bases are a match to TRBD1. With 6 bases clipped from V and 10 bases from J, the junction kept 8 bases outside the gene matches. The CDR3 covers 12 residues. Germline assignment: CDR1 SNHLY and CDR2 FYNNEI. The CDR3 DNA reads as TGTGCCAGCAGCGAGACAGGGCGGGGAGCTTTCTTT. Translated: CASSETGRGAFF.

The rearrangement uses TRBV28 and TRBJ1-1; D perhaps matches TRBD1 (5 bases). V was cut by 1 base and J by 4 bases, with 13 bases left in between. The CDR3 has 15 amino acids. CDR1 is MDHEN, CDR2 SYDVKM, per germline. CDR3 coding DNA: TGTGCCAGCAGTTTATTCGGCAGGGCGGTCACTGAAGCTTTCTTT. Translation gives CASSLFGRAVTEAFF. Full variable domain (outside the CDR3, taken from reference TRBV28 and TRBJ1-1): DVKVTQSSRYLVKRTGEKVFLECVQDMDHENMFWYRQDPGLGLRLIYFSYDVKMKEKGDIPEGYSVSREKKERFSLILESASTNQTSMYLCASSLFGRAVTEAFFGQGTRLTVV.